This record concerns one T cell receptor (beta chain) sequence. These data are taken from a study of control samples from healthy donors and cancer patients. Some clones are missing from TCRdb's copy, which holds only in-frame ones; the method was immunoSEQ multiplex PCR. The table lists tens of thousands of clones, roughly 80% of them singletons. This CDR3 is built from 15 residues. Looked up from germline, CDR1 is LNHDA and CDR2 is SQIVND (reference sequence). V shed 3 bases and J shed 2 bases, with 11 bases lying between them. This clonotype was obtained from a man in his 60s in good health. The sample comprised blood. This chain joins TRBV19 and TRBJ2-1; D is ambiguous. In nucleotides, the CDR3 is TGTGCCAGTAGTATTCTCTCGGCGGCCTACAATGAGCAGTTCTTC. Translation gives CASSILSAAYNEQFF.